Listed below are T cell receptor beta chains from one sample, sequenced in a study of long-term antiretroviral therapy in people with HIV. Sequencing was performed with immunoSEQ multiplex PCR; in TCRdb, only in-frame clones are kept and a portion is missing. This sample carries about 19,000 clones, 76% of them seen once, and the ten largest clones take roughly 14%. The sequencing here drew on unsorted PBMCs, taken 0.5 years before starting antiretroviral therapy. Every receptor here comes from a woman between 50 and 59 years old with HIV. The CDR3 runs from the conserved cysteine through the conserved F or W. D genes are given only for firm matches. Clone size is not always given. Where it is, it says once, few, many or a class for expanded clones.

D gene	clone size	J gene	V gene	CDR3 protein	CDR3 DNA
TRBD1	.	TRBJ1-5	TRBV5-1	CASSLGQGSNQPQHF	TGCGCCAGCAGCTTGGGACAGGGCAGCAATCAGCCCCAGCATTTT
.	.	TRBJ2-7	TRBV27	CASRSPSADEQYF	TGTGCCAGCAGATCCCCATCGGCCGACGAGCAGTACTTC
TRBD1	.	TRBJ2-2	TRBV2	CASRGQGAGELFF	TGTGCCAGCCGAGGACAGGGAGCCGGGGAGCTGTTTTTT
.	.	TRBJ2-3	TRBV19	CASSIEGRNTDTQYF	TGTGCCAGTAGTATAGAAGGGAGGAACACAGATACGCAGTATTTT
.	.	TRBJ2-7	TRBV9	CASSAGGGLEQYF	TGTGCCAGCAGCGCAGGGGGGGGACTCGAGCAGTACTTC
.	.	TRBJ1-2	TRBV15	CATSRDSGRLDGYTF	TGTGCCACCAGCAGAGATTCGGGCCGCCTAGATGGCTACACCTTC
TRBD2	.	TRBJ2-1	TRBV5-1	CASSLGVAGGRAEQFF	TGCGCCAGCAGCTTGGGGGTAGCGGGGGGGCGTGCTGAGCAGTTCTTC
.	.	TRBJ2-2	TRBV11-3	CASSLVGTAGELFF	TGTGCCAGCAGCTTAGTAGGAACAGCCGGGGAGCTGTTTTTT
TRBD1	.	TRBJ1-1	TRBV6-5	CASSYSMGQGRAEAFF	TGTGCCAGCAGTTACTCGATGGGACAGGGAAGGGCTGAAGCTTTCTTT
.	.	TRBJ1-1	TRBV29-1	CSVAGQGYTEAFF	TGCAGCGTTGCGGGCCAGGGGTACACTGAAGCTTTCTTT
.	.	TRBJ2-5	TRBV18	CASSPYREQTQYF	TGTGCCAGCTCACCCTACAGGGAACAGACCCAGTACTTC
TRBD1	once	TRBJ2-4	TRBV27	CASSLSDRAIDIQYF	TGTGCCAGCAGTTTATCAGACAGGGCTATAGACATTCAGTACTTC
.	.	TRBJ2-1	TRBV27	CASSFRGGNYNEQFF	TGTGCCAGCAGTTTCAGGGGTGGTAACTACAATGAGCAGTTCTTC
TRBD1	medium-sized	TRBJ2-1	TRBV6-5	CASSYRRGQNEQFF	TGTGCCAGCAGTTATAGAAGGGGGCAGAATGAGCAGTTCTTC
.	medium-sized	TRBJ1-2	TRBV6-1	CASDAGWYGYTF	TGTGCCAGCGACGCGGGGTGGTATGGCTACACCTTC